This entry features one TCR beta chain sequence. What it binds is not known. Participants with HIV, all of them, were treated in the United States. Version v3.0 of the immunoSEQ assay was performed at survey level. Sequencing was performed with immunoSEQ multiplex PCR; in TCRdb, only in-frame clones are kept and a portion is missing. The sample carries about 29,000 clones, around 96% recorded once. This record belongs to a study of long-term antiretroviral therapy in people with HIV. Study-wide results and limits: Clones with expansion before ART led the repertoire at all time points.

This CDR3 has 15 amino acids. With 0 bases removed from V and 5 bases from J, the gap between germline ends came to 13 bases. The V gene's germline CDR1 is MDHEN and CDR2 SYDVKM. The specimen was unsorted PBMCs, collected 5.3 years after starting antiretroviral therapy. The chain is built from TRBV28 and TRBJ1-2, with a weak D call TRBD1 (5 bases). The sequence was obtained from a young man with HIV. The CDR3 DNA reads TGTGCCAGCAGTTTATGGGGCAGGGAAGAATATGGCTACACCTTC. The encoded protein is CASSLWGREEYGYTF.